This T cell receptor beta chain was sequenced during a study of blood T cells in healthy people across ages. The use of a sample-barcoded 5' primer and a J-beta primer mix characterized a second PCR of about 7 to 12 cycles. Every sample produced at least 3 million CDR3-containing paired-end reads. Each CDR3 protein is one row after TCRdb ran MiXCR on the 5' RACE reads. The data show fewer than 2,000,000 distinct CDR3 sequences, approximately 32% seen once. Between the trimmed V and J ends, which lost 3 bases and 7 bases, there was a span of 13 bases. Germline CDR1 is SGHTA and CDR2 is FQGNSA. CDR3 length: 13 amino acids. The sample providers were healthy Caucasian people from Russia, aged about 6 to 100.

This receptor was obtained from a woman in her thirties in good health. The sequenced sample consisted of blood. The V call is TRBV7-2, the J call TRBJ2-7, with D hard to call. Written as DNA, the CDR3 is TGTGCCAGCAGCTTGAGTTTTAGGGATGAGCAGTACTTC. Translation gives CASSLSFRDEQYF.